These 13 T cell receptor beta chains were all obtained from the same sample, sequenced in a study of preoperative IRX-2 immunotherapy in early breast cancer. Described treatment: preoperative locoregional IRX-2 cytokine immunotherapy. The repertoire was sequenced with immunoSEQ multiplex PCR; TCRdb's copy has only in-frame clones and lacks some. The table lists roughly 99,000 clones, 80% to 90% of them singletons. Sequencing used tumor tissue, obtained after IRX-2 immunotherapy. Source of these receptors: a human donor with breast cancer.

This sequence joins TRBV30 and TRBJ1-5, with 10 bases that match TRBD1. The trim removed 2 bases at V and 7 bases at J, leaving 11 bases unmatched. This CDR3 is 16 amino acids long. The V gene's germline CDR1 is GTSNPN and CDR2 SVGIG (reference sequence). CDR3 amino acids: CAWSPKTGGGRQPQHF. In nucleotides, the CDR3 is TGTGCCTGGAGTCCAAAGACAGGGGGCGGGCGGCAGCCCCAGCATTTT.

The chain joins TRBV5-1 to TRBJ2-5; possibly TRBD1 or TRBD2 for D (6 bases each). With 0 bases removed from V and 10 bases from J, the gap between germline ends came to 16 bases. This CDR3 is 14 amino acids long. The germline gives CDR1 SGHRS, CDR2 YFSETQ. CDR3: CASSLEGGPKGQYF. The CDR3 nucleotides are TGCGCCAGCAGCTTGGAGGGGGGACCCAAGGGCCAGTACTTC.

The gene calls are TRBV18 and TRBJ1-2; D is unresolved. There are 15 residues in the CDR3. The germline CDR1 and CDR2 sequences are KGHSH and LQKENI. Between the trimmed V and J ends, which lost 0 bases and 4 bases, there was a span of 12 bases. CDR3 residues: CASSPPTSPIYGYTF. CDR3 in DNA: TGTGCCAGCTCACCACCGACGAGTCCCATCTATGGCTACACCTTC. Filled out from reference TRBV18 and TRBJ1-2, the complete variable domain reads NAGVMQNPRHLVRRRGQEARLRCSPMKGHSHVYWYRQLPEEGLKFMVYLQKENIIDESGMPKERFSAEFPKEGPSILRIQQVVRGDSAAYFCASSPPTSPIYGYTFGSGTRLTVV.

The chain employs TRBV19 and TRBJ1-2; D not resolved. The CDR3 has 15 residues. Looked up from germline, CDR1 is LNHDA and CDR2 is SQIVND (reference sequence). Trimming pared 3 bases from V and 0 bases from J, leaving 11 bases between. In DNA, the CDR3 is TGTGCCAGTAGTATCCAGCCCAGGACTAACTATGGCTACACCTTC. Protein product: CASSIQPRTNYGYTF.

This chain uses TRBV5-1 with TRBJ1-2; 8 nucleotides match TRBD1. V gave up 3 bases and J gave up 4 bases; unmatched junction bases: 5. The germline gives CDR1 SGHRS, CDR2 YFSETQ. This CDR3 region has 14 residues. CDR3 protein: CASSSGQAVYGYTF. The DNA for the CDR3 is TGCGCCAGCAGCTCGGGACAGGCTGTCTATGGCTACACCTTC.

The chain links TRBV10-2 to TRBJ1-5; 7 nucleotides line up with TRBD1. CDR1 WSHSY and CDR2 SAAADI come from the germline V gene. The CDR3 consists of 14 residues. Unmatched junction bases numbered 3, after V lost 0 bases and J lost 7 bases. The CDR3 reads CASSESVGGQPQHF. In DNA form, the CDR3 reads TGCGCCAGCAGTGAGTCGGTAGGGGGCCAGCCCCAGCATTTT.

The chain has TRBV6-8 and TRBJ1-3, with 7 bases matching TRBD1. This CDR3 region has 14 residues. Germline CDR1 is MNHGY and CDR2 is SAAAGT. V was clipped by 6 bases and J by 3 bases; unmatched bases: 5. The CDR3 sequence is CASRLRGLGNTIYF. DNA for the CDR3: TGTGCCAGCAGACTTAGGGGGCTTGGAAACACCATATATTTT.

The J gene is TRBJ2-1, the V gene TRBV6-8, with 13 bases lining up with TRBD2. After removal of 7 bases from V and 9 bases from J, the junction contained 21 bases not matched to a gene. The CDR3 contains 19 residues. Germline loops: CDR1 MNHGY, CDR2 SAAAGT. CDR3 loop: CASNTGLAGAPSGVGEQFF. For the CDR3, the DNA is TGTGCCAGCAACACCGGACTAGCGGGGGCACCCTCTGGTGTAGGTGAGCAGTTCTTC.

The chain is built from TRBV28 and TRBJ1-1, with 7 bases identical to TRBD1. Germline CDR1 is MDHEN and CDR2 is SYDVKM. J lost 3 bases, V lost 5 bases, and 3 bases had no gene match. The CDR3 has 13 residues. The DNA of the CDR3 is TGTGCCAGCAGTCTACAGGGGTACACTGAAGCTTTCTTT. This encodes CASSLQGYTEAFF.

The genes are TRBV29-1 and TRBJ1-5, with D possibly matching TRBD1 (5 bases). V was trimmed by 4 bases and J by 0 bases, leaving 10 bases between them. Germline V gene sequence: CDR1 SQVTM, CDR2 ANQGSEA. The CDR3 consists of 14 residues. CDR3 amino acids: CSVGRGDSNQPQHF. Written as DNA, the CDR3 is TGCAGCGTTGGAAGAGGGGATAGCAATCAGCCCCAGCATTTT.

The V gene is TRBV7-1, the J gene TRBJ2-7, with D possibly matching TRBD2 (6 bases). TRBV7-1 is labeled an ORF, and its function is uncertain. The germline V and J ends were trimmed by 8 bases and 5 bases, with 22 bases remaining between them. The CDR3 loop spans 15 amino acids. In nucleotides, the CDR3 is TGTGCCAGCTTCATTTGGGGGGATTTTAAGGACGAGCAGTACTTC. It encodes CASFIWGDFKDEQYF.

The chain carries TRBV7-5 and TRBJ1-4; the DNA was not used to check the table's D call, TRBD1. TRBV7-5 is termed a pseudogene. CDR3 length: 16 residues. The CDR3 DNA reads as TGTGCCAGCAGCTCAACTTACAGGGAAAGGGACGAAAAACTGTTTTTT. It is translated as CASSSTYRERDEKLFF.

The V and J genes are TRBV7-1 and TRBJ2-1; D is unclear. TRBV7-1 is treated as an ORF (open reading frame) with a function not yet certain. V lost 5 bases, J lost 2 bases, and 13 bases lay in between. This CDR3 region has 15 residues. The CDR3 DNA follows: TGTGCCAGCAGCGAAGACCGGATGACCTACAATGAGCAGTTCTTC. Its translation is CASSEDRMTYNEQFF.